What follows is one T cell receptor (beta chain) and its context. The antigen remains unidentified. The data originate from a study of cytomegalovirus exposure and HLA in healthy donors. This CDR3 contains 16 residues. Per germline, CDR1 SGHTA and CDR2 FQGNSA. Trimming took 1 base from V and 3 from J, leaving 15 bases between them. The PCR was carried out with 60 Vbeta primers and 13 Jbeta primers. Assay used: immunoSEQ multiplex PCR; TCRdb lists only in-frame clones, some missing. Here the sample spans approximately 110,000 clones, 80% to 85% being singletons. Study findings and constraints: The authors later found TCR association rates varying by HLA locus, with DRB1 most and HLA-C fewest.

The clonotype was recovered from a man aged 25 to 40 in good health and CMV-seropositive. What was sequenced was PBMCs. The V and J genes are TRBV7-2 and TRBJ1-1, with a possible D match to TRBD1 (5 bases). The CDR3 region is CASSLEGAGGDTEAFF. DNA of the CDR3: TGTGCCAGCAGCTTAGAAGGGGCGGGCGGGGACACTGAAGCTTTCTTT.